The 3 T cell receptor beta chains below come from one sample, sequenced in a study of blood T cell repertoires in COVID-19. The method was immunoSEQ multiplex PCR; TCRdb's version includes in-frame clones alone and lacks a portion of them. The profile shows more than 300,000 clones, around 92% of them singletons. The sample taken for sequencing was PBMCs or T cells enriched from blood (not recorded which). The source is a woman in her 30s who had recovered from COVID-19.

The CDR3 here is CASSLFSFIQGARSNQPQHF. DNA for the CDR3: TGTGCCAGCAGTTTATTCTCCTTTATCCAGGGGGCTAGGAGCAATCAGCCCCAGCATTTT. This chain links TRBV27 with TRBJ1-5, with 8 bases aligning to TRBD1. The CDR3 has 20 residues. V was clipped by 1 base and J by 1 base; unmatched bases: 15. CDR1 is MNHEY and CDR2 is SMNVEV in the germline V gene (reference sequence).

The V call is TRBV5-4, the J call TRBJ2-7, with TRBD1 identical over 7 bases. Per germline, CDR1 SGHNT and CDR2 YYREEE (reference sequence). CDR3 length: 16 amino acids. V lost 0 bases to trimming and J lost 0 bases; unmatched junction nucleotides: 6. The CDR3 DNA follows: TGTGCCAGCAGCTTGGCCATGACAGGGTTCTCCTACGAGCAGTACTTC. It yields the protein CASSLAMTGFSYEQYF.

V is TRBV20-1 and J is TRBJ1-6; 7 bases match TRBD1. V gave up 3 bases and J gave up 10 bases; unmatched junction bases: 9. The CDR3 is 14 amino acids. Germline CDR1 reads DFQATT; CDR2 reads SNEGSKA (reference sequence). The CDR3 sequence is CSASADREESPLHF. The DNA of the CDR3 is TGCAGTGCTAGTGCTGACAGGGAAGAATCACCCCTCCACTTT.